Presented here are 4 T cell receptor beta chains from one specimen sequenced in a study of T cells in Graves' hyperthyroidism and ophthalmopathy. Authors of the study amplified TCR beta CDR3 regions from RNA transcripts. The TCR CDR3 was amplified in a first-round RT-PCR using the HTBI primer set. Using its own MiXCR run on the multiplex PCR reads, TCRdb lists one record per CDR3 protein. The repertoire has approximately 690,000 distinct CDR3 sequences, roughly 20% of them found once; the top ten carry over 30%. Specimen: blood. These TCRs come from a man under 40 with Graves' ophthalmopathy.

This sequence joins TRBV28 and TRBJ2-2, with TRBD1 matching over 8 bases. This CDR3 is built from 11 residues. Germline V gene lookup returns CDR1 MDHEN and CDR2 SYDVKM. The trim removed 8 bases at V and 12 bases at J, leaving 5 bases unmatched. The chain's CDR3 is CASGSGGKLFF. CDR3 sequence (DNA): TGTGCCAGCGGTTCAGGGGGCAAGCTGTTTTTT.

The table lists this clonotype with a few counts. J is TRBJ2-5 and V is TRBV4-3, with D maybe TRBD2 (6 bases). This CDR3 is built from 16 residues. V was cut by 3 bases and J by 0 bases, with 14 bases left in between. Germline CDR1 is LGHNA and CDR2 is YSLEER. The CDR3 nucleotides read TGCGCCAGCAGCCAGCGGGATCCTCGGTACCAAGAGACCCAGTACTTC. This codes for CASSQRDPRYQETQYF.

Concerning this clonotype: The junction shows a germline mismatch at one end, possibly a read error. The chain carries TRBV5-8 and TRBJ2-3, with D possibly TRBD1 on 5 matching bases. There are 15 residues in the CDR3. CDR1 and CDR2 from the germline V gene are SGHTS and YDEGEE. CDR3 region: CASTLDKTFTDTQYF. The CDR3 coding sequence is TGTGCCAGCACCTTGGACAAGACCTTCACAGATACGCAGTATTTT.

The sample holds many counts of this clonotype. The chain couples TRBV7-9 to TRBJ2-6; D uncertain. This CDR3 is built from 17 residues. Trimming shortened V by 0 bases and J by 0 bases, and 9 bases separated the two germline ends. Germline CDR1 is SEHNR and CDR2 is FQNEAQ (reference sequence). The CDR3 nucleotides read TGTGCCAGCAGCTTAGCAAAGAGCAGCTCTGGGGCCAACGTCCTGACTTTC. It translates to CASSLAKSSSGANVLTF.